One and the same sample provided the 28 T cell receptor beta chains below, sequenced in a study of lymphopenia after photon versus proton radiotherapy. TCRdb's copy holds only in-frame clones and misses some; the assay was immunoSEQ multiplex PCR. The sample holds some 20,000 clones; 80% to 90% are singletons and the top ten take less than 12%. Source: peripheral blood, taken from a patient treated with proton-based radiotherapy. All receptors come from a man aged 70-80 years with pancreatic cancer.

The chain links TRBV28 to TRBJ2-5; D uncertain. Germline V CDR1 and CDR2: MDHEN, SYDVKM. CDR3 size: 14 residues. The V end was cut by 5 bases, the J end by 0 bases, with 10 bases between. The CDR3 sequence: CASSQSIYQETQYF. The DNA for the CDR3 is TGTGCCAGCAGTCAATCCATATACCAAGAGACCCAGTACTTC. The full variable domain, with the rest looked up from reference TRBV28 and TRBJ2-5, is DVKVTQSSRYLVKRTGEKVFLECVQDMDHENMFWYRQDPGLGLRLIYFSYDVKMKEKGDIPEGYSVSREKKERFSLILESASTNQTSMYLCASSQSIYQETQYFGPGTRLLVL.

This clone was observed once. V and J are TRBV4-2 and TRBJ1-2, with D unclear. Germline assignment: CDR1 LGHNA and CDR2 YNFKEQ. The CDR3 consists of 12 residues. Trimming left V 7 bases short and J 0 bases short, with 6 bases between. DNA for the CDR3: TGTGCCAGCATTTCAGCTAACTATGGCTACACCTTC. This sequence encodes CASISANYGYTF.

V gene TRBV6-6 combines with J gene TRBJ2-7, with D unclear. This CDR3 has 12 amino acids. Germline CDR1 MNHNY, CDR2 SVGAGI (reference sequence). The V end lost 6 bases, the J end lost 3 bases, and 9 bases lay between the germline ends. Written as DNA, the CDR3 is TGTGCCAGCAGCCAGGACGGCTACGAGCAGTACTTC. Translation: CASSQDGYEQYF.

The chain is built from TRBV7-2 and TRBJ2-1; unclear D gene. V lost 5 bases to trimming and J lost 3 bases, with 8 bases between them. The CDR3 spans 13 residues. Germline V gene sequence: CDR1 SGHTA, CDR2 FQGNSA. The CDR3 DNA reads as TGTGCCAGCAGCCCGGTCCGCTACAATGAGCAGTTCTTC. Protein: CASSPVRYNEQFF.

This chain links TRBV9 with TRBJ1-1; D gene ambiguous. The CDR3 is made up of 15 amino acids. V lost 3 bases, J lost 3 bases, and 15 bases lay in between. Germline loops: CDR1 SGDLS, CDR2 YYNGEE. The CDR3 bases are TGTGCCAGCAGCGCGTCGGCCATACTCGACACTGAAGCTTTCTTT. This encodes CASSASAILDTEAFF. Using reference TRBV9 and TRBJ1-1 for the parts outside the CDR3, the full variable domain is DSGVTQTPKHLITATGQRVTLRCSPRSGDLSVYWYQQSLDQGLQFLIQYYNGEERAKGNILERFSAQQFPDLHSELNLSSLELGDSALYFCASSASAILDTEAFFGQGTRLTVV.

The chain links TRBV18 to TRBJ2-2; TRBD1 is a possible D gene (6 bases). The CDR3 runs to 13 residues. Trimming removed 4 bases from V and 9 bases from J, with 12 bases in between. Germline values: CDR1 KGHSH, CDR2 LQKENI. The CDR3 DNA is TGTGCCAGCTCACTAAGGGACAACAGGGAGCTGTTTTTT. Protein: CASSLRDNRELFF.

The chain employs TRBV27 and TRBJ2-5, with D unresolved. This CDR3 is 12 amino acids long. Germline V gene data show CDR1 as MNHEY and CDR2 as SMNVEV (reference sequence). V dropped 5 bases and J dropped 5 bases, with 9 bases sitting between them. This chain's CDR3 is CASSPDMETQYF. CDR3 bases: TGTGCCAGCAGTCCCGATATGGAGACCCAGTACTTC.

This clone was found a few times. The rearrangement links TRBV28 to TRBJ1-5; D uncertain. Germline lookup yields CDR1 MDHEN and CDR2 SYDVKM. Trimming stripped 6 bases from V and 1 base from J, with 19 bases between. This CDR3 is 17 amino acids long. The DNA of the CDR3 is TGTGCCAGCAGCCGTCGTGCCTCCGGGTACAGCAATCAGCCCCAGCATTTT. This sequence encodes CASSRRASGYSNQPQHF.

The chain carries TRBV11-3 and TRBJ2-7; tentative D call: TRBD1 (5 bases). The V end was cut by 0 bases, the J end by 0 bases, with 9 bases between. CDR1 is SGHNT and CDR2 is YENEEA in the germline V gene. The CDR3 runs 15 residues. The CDR3 reads CASSLEQESSYEQYF. The CDR3 DNA reads as TGTGCCAGCAGCTTAGAACAGGAGAGCTCCTACGAGCAGTACTTC.

The V call is TRBV5-4, the J call TRBJ1-6; D is unclear. The V end was cut by 7 bases, the J end by 5 bases, with 10 bases between. CDR1 and CDR2 from the germline V gene are SGHNT and YYREEE (reference sequence). The CDR3 extends over 13 amino acids. For the CDR3, the DNA is TGTGCCAGCGATCGCGGAAATAATTCACCCCTCCACTTT. It specifies CASDRGNNSPLHF.

This chain connects TRBV30 to TRBJ2-3; D call uncertain. CDR1 is GTSNPN and CDR2 is SVGIG in the germline V gene (reference sequence). The CDR3 sequence is 11 residues long. Trimming stripped 5 bases from V and 1 base from J, with 4 bases between. The CDR3 region has the DNA TGTGCCTGGGGTGGCACAGATACGCAGTATTTT. It specifies CAWGGTDTQYF.

The chain employs TRBV19 and TRBJ1-1; the match to TRBD1 covers 8 bases. The CDR3 contains 15 residues. V trimming: 4 bases; J trimming: 0 bases; junction bases outside the gene matches: 4. Germline loops: CDR1 LNHDA, CDR2 SQIVND (reference sequence). Here the CDR3 reads CASSTTGGMNTEAFF. The CDR3 bases are TGTGCCAGTAGTACCACAGGGGGAATGAACACTGAAGCTTTCTTT.

The rearrangement links TRBV30 to TRBJ1-2, with 9 positions matching TRBD1. Germline V lookup: CDR1 GTSNPN, CDR2 SVGIG (reference sequence). V was clipped by 1 base and J by 4 bases; unmatched bases: 4. The CDR3 is 14 residues long. CDR3 region: CAWSDRGLGYGYTF. The CDR3 nucleotides read TGTGCCTGGAGTGACAGGGGGCTTGGCTATGGCTACACCTTC.

The rearrangement joins TRBV7-3 to TRBJ2-7; D is possibly TRBD1 or TRBD2 (5 bases each). V lost 1 base and J lost 0, with 13 bases in between. The V gene's germline CDR1 is SGHTA and CDR2 FQGTGA. CDR3 length equals 16 residues. CDR3 DNA sequence: TGTGCCAGCAGCTTAAAGACGGGGCCCCCCTCCTACGAGCAGTACTTC. Translation: CASSLKTGPPSYEQYF.

This sequence joins TRBV5-1 and TRBJ2-1; 9 nucleotides agree with TRBD2. The J segment lost 9 bases and the V segment lost 0 bases, leaving 7 bases of the junction unmatched. The CDR3 is 15 residues long. Germline V CDR1 and CDR2: SGHRS, YFSETQ. In nucleotides, the CDR3 is TGCGCCAGCAGCTTGGGACTAGCGGAGGGGAGTGAGCAGTTCTTC. Its protein product is CASSLGLAEGSEQFF.

This chain uses TRBV7-8 with TRBJ2-5, with 7 bases matching TRBD2. From germline, CDR1 is SGHVS and CDR2 FQNEAQ. The CDR3 loop spans 14 amino acids. The V and J ends lost 7 bases and 4 bases, in that order; junction bases with no gene match: 9. The CDR3 here is CASTRSGGRETQYF. Here the CDR3 DNA reads TGTGCCAGCACCCGATCGGGGGGAAGAGAGACCCAGTACTTC.

The chain is built from TRBV11-3 and TRBJ2-7; 7 nucleotides match TRBD1. This CDR3 is 20 amino acids long. Trimming removed 6 bases from V and 6 bases from J; junction bases left unmatched: 29. Germline values: CDR1 SGHNT, CDR2 YENEEA. CDR3 loop: CASRLPWDSLGGNGPSEQYF. The DNA of the CDR3 is TGTGCCAGCAGACTCCCTTGGGACAGCTTAGGGGGCAATGGTCCCAGCGAGCAGTACTTC. The variable domain in full, completed from reference TRBV11-3 and TRBJ2-7, reads EAGVVQSPRYKIIEKKQPVAFWCNPISGHNTLYWYLQNLGQGPELLIRYENEEAVDDSQLPKDRFSAERLKGVDSTLKIQPAELGDSAVYLCASRLPWDSLGGNGPSEQYFGPGTRLTVT.

CDR3 nucleotides: TGCAGCGTTGATGCAGGGGAGGGTCAGCCCCAGCATTTT. This codes for CSVDAGEGQPQHF. The rearrangement links TRBV29-1 to TRBJ1-5; maybe TRBD1 (6 bases). V lost 3 bases, J lost 6 bases, and 12 bases lay in between. The CDR3 consists of 13 residues. Germline loops: CDR1 SQVTM, CDR2 ANQGSEA.

The gene calls are TRBV7-2 and TRBJ2-1; 10 nucleotides align to TRBD2. Unmatched junction bases numbered 6, after V lost 1 base and J lost 12 bases. The CDR3 contains 14 residues. The germline CDR1 and CDR2 sequences are SGHTA and FQGNSA. DNA for the CDR3: TGTGCCAGCAGCTTAGTCCCTAGCGGGGGAGGGCAGTTCTTC. This codes for CASSLVPSGGGQFF.

The rearrangement uses TRBV7-8 and TRBJ1-6, with no clear D. V lost 4 bases, J lost 10 bases, and 14 bases lay in between. CDR3 size: 14 residues. In germline, CDR1 is SGHVS, CDR2 FQNEAQ. The CDR3 DNA reads as TGTGCCAGCAGCTCCTCGACAATCTCCTCACCCCTCCACTTT. Translated, it gives CASSSSTISSPLHF.

The chain recombines TRBV18 with TRBJ1-2; TRBD1 is a possible D gene (6 bases). CDR3 size: 17 residues. Germline values: CDR1 KGHSH, CDR2 LQKENI. Trimming removed 4 bases from V and 5 bases from J, with 23 bases in between. As DNA, the CDR3 is TGTGCCAGCTCACTGACGACATCGGGGGCCGCATGGTATGGCTACACCTTC. Its protein is CASSLTTSGAAWYGYTF.

The V and J genes are TRBV5-6 and TRBJ2-7; no clear D. CDR1 SGHDT and CDR2 YYEEEE come from the germline V gene. This CDR3 has 13 residues. The V gene lost 0 bases and the J gene lost 0 bases, with 4 bases spanning the gap. The CDR3 spells CASSLGSSYEQYF. As DNA, the CDR3 is TGTGCCAGCAGCTTGGGGAGCTCCTACGAGCAGTACTTC. Full variable domain (rest looked up from reference TRBV5-6 and TRBJ2-7): DAGVTQSPTHLIKTRGQQVTLRCSPKSGHDTVSWYQQALGQGPQFIFQYYEEEERQRGNFPDRFSGHQFPNYSSELNVNALLLGDSALYLCASSLGSSYEQYFGPGTRLTVT.

The J gene is TRBJ2-1, the V gene TRBV2; D may be TRBD1 (6 bases). Germline CDR1 reads SNHLY; CDR2 reads FYNNEI. CDR3 length equals 16 residues. V was pared by 6 bases and J by 6 bases, with 21 bases between. CDR3 sequence reads: CASRPFQGLRGNEQFF. CDR3 sequence (DNA): TGTGCCAGCAGACCATTTCAGGGGCTTAGGGGCAATGAGCAGTTCTTC.

The CDR3 coding sequence is TGCAGCGGGACAGAGAATGAAAAACTGTTTTTT. Its protein is CSGTENEKLFF. V usage is TRBV29-1 and J usage is TRBJ1-4; possible D gene TRBD1, 6 bases. Germline CDR1 reads SQVTM; CDR2 reads ANQGSEA. The ends were cut back, 7 bases at V and 5 bases at J, with 8 bases in the middle. The CDR3 has 11 residues.

The chain recombines TRBV7-3 with TRBJ2-3; the match to TRBD2 covers 7 bases. The CDR3 loop spans 15 amino acids. The V gene's germline CDR1 is SGHTA and CDR2 FQGTGA. Unmatched junction bases numbered 4, after V lost 2 bases and J lost 2 bases. The CDR3 protein is CASSLLSGVTDTQYF. CDR3 sequence (DNA): TGTGCCAGCAGCTTATTGAGCGGGGTCACAGATACGCAGTATTTT.

Of note for this clone: The junction departs from germline at one end; a sequencing error may be responsible. The chain combines TRBV11-3 with TRBJ2-7, with D perhaps matching TRBD1 (6 bases). Germline V gene sequence: CDR1 SGHNT, CDR2 YENEEA. This CDR3 is built from 14 residues. The CDR3 region has the DNA TGTGCCAGCAGCTTTAATCCGTCGGGCAGGGGATTTTCGTTC. Amino acid sequence: CASSFNPSGRGFSF.

The chain recombines TRBV6-6 with TRBJ1-3; TRBD1 might be the D (6 bases). The V end was cut by 10 bases, the J end by 0 bases, with 10 bases between. Germline-derived CDR1 and CDR2 are MNHNY and SVGAGI (reference sequence). The CDR3 has 13 amino acids. The CDR3 here is CAITDSSGNTIYF. The CDR3 DNA sequence: TGTGCCATCACGGACAGCTCTGGAAACACCATATATTTT.

The rearrangement joins TRBV5-4 to TRBJ2-7; D possibly corresponds to TRBD2 (5 bases). Deletions cut 0 bases from V and 2 bases from J, with 9 bases between. The CDR3 loop spans 14 amino acids. The germline CDR1 and CDR2 sequences are SGHNT and YYREEE (reference sequence). CDR3 sequence reads: CASSLGTDTYEQYF. The DNA for the CDR3 is TGTGCCAGCAGCTTGGGGACTGATACCTACGAGCAGTACTTC.